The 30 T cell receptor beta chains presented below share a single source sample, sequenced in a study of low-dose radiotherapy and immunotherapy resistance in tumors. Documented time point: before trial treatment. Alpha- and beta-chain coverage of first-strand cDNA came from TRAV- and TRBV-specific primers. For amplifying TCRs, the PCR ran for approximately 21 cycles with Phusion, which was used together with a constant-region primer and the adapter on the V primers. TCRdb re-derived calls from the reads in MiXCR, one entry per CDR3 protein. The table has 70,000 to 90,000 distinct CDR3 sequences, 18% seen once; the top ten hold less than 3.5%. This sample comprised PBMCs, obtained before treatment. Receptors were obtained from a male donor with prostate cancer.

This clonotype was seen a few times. As DNA, the CDR3 is TGTGCCAGCAGCTCACGGATTGACTGGAACACCATATATTTT. Amino acids: CASSSRIDWNTIYF. The genes are TRBV7-9 and TRBJ1-3; unclear D gene. V gave up 4 bases and J gave up 7 bases, with 14 bases separating them. In germline, CDR1 is SEHNR, CDR2 FQNEAQ (reference sequence). The CDR3 spans 14 residues.

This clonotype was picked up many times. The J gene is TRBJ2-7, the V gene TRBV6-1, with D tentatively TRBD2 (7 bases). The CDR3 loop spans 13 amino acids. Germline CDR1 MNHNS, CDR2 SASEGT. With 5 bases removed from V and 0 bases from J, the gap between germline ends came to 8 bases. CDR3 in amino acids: CASSRGASYEQYF. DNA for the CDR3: TGTGCCAGCAGTCGGGGGGCCTCCTACGAGCAGTACTTC.

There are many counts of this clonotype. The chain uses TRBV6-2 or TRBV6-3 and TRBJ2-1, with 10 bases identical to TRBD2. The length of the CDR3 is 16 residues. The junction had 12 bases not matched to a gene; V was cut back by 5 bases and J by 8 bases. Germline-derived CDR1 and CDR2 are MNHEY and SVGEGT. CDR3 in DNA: TGTGCCAGCAGTCAGCCAAGCGGGGGGGCCGTAGATGAGCAGTTCTTC. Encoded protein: CASSQPSGGAVDEQFF.

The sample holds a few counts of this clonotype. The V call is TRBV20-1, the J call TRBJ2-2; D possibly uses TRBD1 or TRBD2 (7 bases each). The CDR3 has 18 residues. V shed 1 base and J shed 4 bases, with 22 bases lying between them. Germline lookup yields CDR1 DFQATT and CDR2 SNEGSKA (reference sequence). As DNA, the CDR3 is TGCAGTGCTAGAGCCCTGACTTCAGGGGGGGCGGGCACCGGGGAGCTGTTTTTT. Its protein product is CSARALTSGGAGTGELFF.

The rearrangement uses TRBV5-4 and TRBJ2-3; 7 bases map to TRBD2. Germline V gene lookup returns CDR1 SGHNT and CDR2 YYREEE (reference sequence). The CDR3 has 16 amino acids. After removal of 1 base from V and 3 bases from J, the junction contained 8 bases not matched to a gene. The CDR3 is CASSLQSSGVTDTQYF. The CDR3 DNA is TGTGCCAGCAGCTTGCAGTCAAGCGGGGTAACAGATACGCAGTATTTT.

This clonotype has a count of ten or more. The CDR3 DNA follows: TGTGCCAGCAGTCTACGCTGGACAGGCCATTGGGAAAAACTGTTTTTT. Translated: CASSLRWTGHWEKLFF. This chain links TRBV27 with TRBJ1-4; 7 bases map to TRBD1. CDR1 MNHEY and CDR2 SMNVEV come from the germline V gene (reference sequence). J gave up 8 bases and V 5 bases, and 14 bases lay outside the gene matches. CDR3 length: 16 residues. Using reference TRBV27 and TRBJ1-4 for the parts outside the CDR3, the full variable domain is EAQVTQNPRYLITVTGKKLTVTCSQNMNHEYMSWYRQDPGLGLRQIYYSMNVEVTDKGDVPEGYKVSRKEKRNFPLILESPSPNQTSLYFCASSLRWTGHWEKLFFGSGTQLSVL.

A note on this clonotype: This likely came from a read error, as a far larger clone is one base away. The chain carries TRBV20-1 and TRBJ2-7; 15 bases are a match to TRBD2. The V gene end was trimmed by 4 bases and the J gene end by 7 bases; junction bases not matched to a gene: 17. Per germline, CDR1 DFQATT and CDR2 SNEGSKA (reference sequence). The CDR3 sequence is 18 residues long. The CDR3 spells CSAKGLAGGEGGAGEQYF. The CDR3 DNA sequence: TGCAGTGCTAAGGGACTAGCGGGGGGCGAAGGAGGGGCAGGGGAGCAGTACTTC.

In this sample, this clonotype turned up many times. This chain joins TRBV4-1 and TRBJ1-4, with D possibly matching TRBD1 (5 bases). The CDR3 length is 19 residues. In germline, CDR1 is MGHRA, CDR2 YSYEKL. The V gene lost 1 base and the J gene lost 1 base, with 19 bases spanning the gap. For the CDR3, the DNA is TGCGCCAGCAGCCAAGTAACAATACGCAGGGTTGAAACTAATGAAAAACTGTTTTTT. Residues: CASSQVTIRRVETNEKLFF.

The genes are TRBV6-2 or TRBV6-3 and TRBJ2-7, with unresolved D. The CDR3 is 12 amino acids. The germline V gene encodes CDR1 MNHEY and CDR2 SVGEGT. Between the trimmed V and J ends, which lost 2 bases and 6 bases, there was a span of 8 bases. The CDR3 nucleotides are TGTGCCAGCAGTTACGGTTTCGCCGAGCAGTACTTC. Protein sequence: CASSYGFAEQYF.

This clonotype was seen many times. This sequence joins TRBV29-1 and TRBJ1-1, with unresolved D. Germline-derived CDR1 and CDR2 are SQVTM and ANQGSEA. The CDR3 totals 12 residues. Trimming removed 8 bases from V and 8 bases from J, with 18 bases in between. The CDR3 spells CSSGRGGGEAFF. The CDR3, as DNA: TGCAGCTCCGGTCGAGGAGGAGGGGAAGCTTTCTTT.

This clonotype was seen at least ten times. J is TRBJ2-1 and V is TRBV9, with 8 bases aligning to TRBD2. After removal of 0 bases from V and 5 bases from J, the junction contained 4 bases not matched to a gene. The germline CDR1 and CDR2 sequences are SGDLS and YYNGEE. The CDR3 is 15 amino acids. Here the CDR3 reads CASSVGAGGHNEQFF. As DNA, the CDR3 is TGTGCCAGCAGCGTAGGGGCGGGGGGTCACAATGAGCAGTTCTTC.

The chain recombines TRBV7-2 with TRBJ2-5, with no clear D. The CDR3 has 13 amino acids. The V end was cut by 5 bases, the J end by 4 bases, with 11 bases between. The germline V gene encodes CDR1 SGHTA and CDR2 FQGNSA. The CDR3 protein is CASSPILGETQYF. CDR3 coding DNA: TGTGCCAGCAGCCCCATCCTCGGAGAGACCCAGTACTTC.

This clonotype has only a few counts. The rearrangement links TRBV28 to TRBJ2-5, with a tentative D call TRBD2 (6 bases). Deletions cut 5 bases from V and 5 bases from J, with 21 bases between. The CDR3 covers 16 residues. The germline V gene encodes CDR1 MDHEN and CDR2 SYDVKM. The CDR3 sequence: CASSGRDSTTLETQYF. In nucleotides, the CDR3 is TGTGCCAGCAGTGGCCGGGACTCGACGACCCTGGAGACCCAGTACTTC.

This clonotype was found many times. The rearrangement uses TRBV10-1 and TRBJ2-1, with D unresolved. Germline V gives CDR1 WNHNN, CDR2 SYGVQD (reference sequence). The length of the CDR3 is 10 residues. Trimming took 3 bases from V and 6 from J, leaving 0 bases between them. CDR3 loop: CASSDNEQFF. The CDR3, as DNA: TGCGCCAGCAGTGACAATGAGCAGTTCTTC.

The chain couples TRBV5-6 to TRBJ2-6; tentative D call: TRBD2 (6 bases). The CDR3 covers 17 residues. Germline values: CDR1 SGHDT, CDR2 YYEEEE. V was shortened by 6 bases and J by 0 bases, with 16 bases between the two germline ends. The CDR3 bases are TGTGCCAGCACCCATGGGGGGACCCTCTCTGGGGCCAACGTCCTGACTTTC. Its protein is CASTHGGTLSGANVLTF.

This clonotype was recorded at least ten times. CDR3 DNA: TGTGCCAGCAGCTTAGATCTTACGGGGAGGACCGGGGAGCTGTTTTTT. Translation gives CASSLDLTGRTGELFF. The chain links TRBV11-2 to TRBJ2-2; D may be TRBD2 (6 bases). V lost 0 bases and J 5 bases, leaving 13 bases between the germline ends. Per the germline V gene, CDR1 is SGHAT and CDR2 is FQNNGV. CDR3 size: 16 residues.

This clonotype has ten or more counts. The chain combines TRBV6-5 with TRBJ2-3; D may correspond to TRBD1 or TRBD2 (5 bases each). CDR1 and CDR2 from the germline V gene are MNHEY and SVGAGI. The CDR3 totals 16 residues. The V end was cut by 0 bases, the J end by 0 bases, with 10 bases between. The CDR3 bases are TGTGCCAGCAGTTACTCAACGGGGCCTAGCACAGATACGCAGTATTTT. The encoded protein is CASSYSTGPSTDTQYF.

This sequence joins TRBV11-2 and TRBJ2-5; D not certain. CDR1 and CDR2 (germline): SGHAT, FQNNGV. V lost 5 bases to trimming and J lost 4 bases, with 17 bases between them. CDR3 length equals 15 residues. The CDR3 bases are TGTGCCAGCAGCCCGGACCCCCTAAGGGCAGAGACCCAGTACTTC. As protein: CASSPDPLRAETQYF.

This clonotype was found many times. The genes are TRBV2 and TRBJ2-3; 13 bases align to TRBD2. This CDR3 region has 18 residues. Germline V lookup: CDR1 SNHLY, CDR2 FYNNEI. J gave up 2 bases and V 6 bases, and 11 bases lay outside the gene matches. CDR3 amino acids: CASSLGTSGVGATDTQYF. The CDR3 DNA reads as TGTGCCAGCAGCCTTGGGACTAGCGGGGTGGGGGCCACAGATACGCAGTATTTT.

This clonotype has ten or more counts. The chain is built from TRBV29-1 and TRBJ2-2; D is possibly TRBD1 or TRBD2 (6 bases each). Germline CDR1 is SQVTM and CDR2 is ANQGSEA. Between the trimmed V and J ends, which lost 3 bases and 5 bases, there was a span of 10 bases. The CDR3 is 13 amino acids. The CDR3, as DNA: TGCAGCGTTGACAGGGGAGGAACCGGGGAGCTGTTTTTT. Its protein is CSVDRGGTGELFF.

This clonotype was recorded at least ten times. The DNA for the CDR3 is TGTGCCAGCAGTGCTAGCGGGGGAGCGAACACCGGGGAGCTGTTTTTT. Amino acid sequence: CASSASGGANTGELFF. The chain links TRBV12-3 or TRBV12-4 to TRBJ2-2, with 10 bases identical to TRBD2. Losses at the gene ends were 5 bases for V and 0 bases for J; bases not matched to a gene: 3. The CDR3 is made up of 16 amino acids.

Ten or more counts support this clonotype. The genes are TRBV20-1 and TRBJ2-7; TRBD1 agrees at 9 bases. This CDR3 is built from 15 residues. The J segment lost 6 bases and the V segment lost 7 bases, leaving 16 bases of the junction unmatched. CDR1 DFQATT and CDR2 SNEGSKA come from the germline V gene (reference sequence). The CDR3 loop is CSGEAPGQGIGEQYF. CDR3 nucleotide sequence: TGCAGTGGAGAAGCCCCGGGACAGGGTATCGGCGAGCAGTACTTC.

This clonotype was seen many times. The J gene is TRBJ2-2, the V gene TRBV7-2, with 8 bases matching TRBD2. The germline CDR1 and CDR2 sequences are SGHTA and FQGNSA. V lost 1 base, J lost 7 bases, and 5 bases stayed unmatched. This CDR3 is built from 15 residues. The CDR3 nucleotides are TGTGCCAGCAGCTTAGATTGGGGGACTAGCGGGGAGCTGTTTTTT. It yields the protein CASSLDWGTSGELFF.

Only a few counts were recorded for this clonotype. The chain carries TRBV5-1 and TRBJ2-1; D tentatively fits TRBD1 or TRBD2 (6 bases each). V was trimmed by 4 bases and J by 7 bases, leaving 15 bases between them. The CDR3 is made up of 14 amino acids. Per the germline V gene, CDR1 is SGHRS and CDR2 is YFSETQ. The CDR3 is CASSRVGGQNEQFF. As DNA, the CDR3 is TGCGCCAGCAGCAGAGTGGGGGGCCAAAATGAGCAGTTCTTC.

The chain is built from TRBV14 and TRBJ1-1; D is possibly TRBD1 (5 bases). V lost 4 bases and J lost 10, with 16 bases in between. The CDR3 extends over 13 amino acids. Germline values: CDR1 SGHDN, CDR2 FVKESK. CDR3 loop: CASSPRGSGGAFF. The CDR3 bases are TGTGCCAGCAGCCCACGGGGGAGCGGGGGAGCTTTCTTT.

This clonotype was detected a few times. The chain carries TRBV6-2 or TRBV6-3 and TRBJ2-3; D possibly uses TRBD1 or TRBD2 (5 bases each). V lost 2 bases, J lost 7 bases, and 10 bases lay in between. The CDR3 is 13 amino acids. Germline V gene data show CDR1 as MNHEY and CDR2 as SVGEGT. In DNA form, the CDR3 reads TGTGCCAGCAGTTACGGGACCCCTCATACGCAGTATTTT. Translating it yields CASSYGTPHTQYF.

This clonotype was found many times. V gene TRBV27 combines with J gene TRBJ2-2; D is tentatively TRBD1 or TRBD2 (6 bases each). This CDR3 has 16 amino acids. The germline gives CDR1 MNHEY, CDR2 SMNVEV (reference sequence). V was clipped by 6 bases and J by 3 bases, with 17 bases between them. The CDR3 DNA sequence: TGTGCCAGCAGCTTCCACCGCGGGACATACACCGGGGAGCTGTTTTTT. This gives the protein CASSFHRGTYTGELFF.

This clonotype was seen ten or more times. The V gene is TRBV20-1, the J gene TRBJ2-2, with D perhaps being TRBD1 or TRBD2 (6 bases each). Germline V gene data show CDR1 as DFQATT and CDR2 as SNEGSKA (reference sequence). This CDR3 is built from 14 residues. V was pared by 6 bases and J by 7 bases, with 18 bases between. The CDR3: CSAILEGHGGELFF. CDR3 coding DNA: TGCAGTGCGATACTGGAGGGACACGGCGGGGAGCTGTTTTTT.

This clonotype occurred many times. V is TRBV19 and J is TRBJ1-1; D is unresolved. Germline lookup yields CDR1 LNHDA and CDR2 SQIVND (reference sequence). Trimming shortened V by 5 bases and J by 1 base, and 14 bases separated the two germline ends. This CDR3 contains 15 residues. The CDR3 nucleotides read TGTGCCAGTAGTCCGACCCAGGAGGGGAACACTGAAGCTTTCTTT. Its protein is CASSPTQEGNTEAFF.

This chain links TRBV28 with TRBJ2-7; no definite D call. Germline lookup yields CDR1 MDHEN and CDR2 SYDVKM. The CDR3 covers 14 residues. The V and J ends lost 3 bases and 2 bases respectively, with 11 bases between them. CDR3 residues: CASSFKVKPYEQYF. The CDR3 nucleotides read TGTGCCAGCAGTTTCAAGGTCAAACCCTACGAGCAGTACTTC.